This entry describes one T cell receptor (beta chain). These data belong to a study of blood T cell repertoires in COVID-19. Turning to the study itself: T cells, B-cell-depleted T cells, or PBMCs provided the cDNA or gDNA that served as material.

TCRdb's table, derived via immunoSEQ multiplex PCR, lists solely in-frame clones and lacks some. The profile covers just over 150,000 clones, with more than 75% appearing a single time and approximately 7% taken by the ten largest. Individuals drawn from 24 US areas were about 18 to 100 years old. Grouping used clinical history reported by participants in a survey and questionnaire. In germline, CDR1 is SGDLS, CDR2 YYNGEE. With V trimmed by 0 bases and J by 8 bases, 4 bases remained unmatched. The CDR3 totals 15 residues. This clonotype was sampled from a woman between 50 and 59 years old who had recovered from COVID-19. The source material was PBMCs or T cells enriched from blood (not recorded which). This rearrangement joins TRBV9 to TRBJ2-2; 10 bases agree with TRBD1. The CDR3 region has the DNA TGTGCCAGCAGCGTAGATGACAGGGGGCCAGGGGAGCTGTTTTTT. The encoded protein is CASSVDDRGPGELFF.